This T cell receptor (beta chain) is drawn from a study of cytomegalovirus exposure and HLA in healthy donors. General study findings and limits: The study carried out a later analysis of TCR beta sequences. It associated around 17,000 of them with specific HLA alleles at a false discovery rate of 0.05.

As concerns this clone: What it binds is not known.

Germline V lookup: CDR1 LNHDA, CDR2 SQIVND (reference sequence). This CDR3 is 16 amino acids long. The J segment lost 5 bases and the V segment lost 0 bases, leaving 4 bases of the junction unmatched. PCR involved 60 Vbeta and 13 Jbeta primers. The protocol was immunoSEQ multiplex PCR, while the TCRdb copy is restricted to in-frame clones and leaves out a portion. The sample yields about 140,000 clones, over 70% seen once. What was sequenced was PBMCs. The rearrangement links TRBV19 to TRBJ2-1, with 10 bases identical to TRBD2. This clonotype was obtained from a male donor in good health and CMV-seronegative. CDR3 sequence (DNA): TGTGCCAGTAGTATAGAGGCTAGCGGGGGTAACAATGAGCAGTTCTTC. Its protein product is CASSIEASGGNNEQFF.